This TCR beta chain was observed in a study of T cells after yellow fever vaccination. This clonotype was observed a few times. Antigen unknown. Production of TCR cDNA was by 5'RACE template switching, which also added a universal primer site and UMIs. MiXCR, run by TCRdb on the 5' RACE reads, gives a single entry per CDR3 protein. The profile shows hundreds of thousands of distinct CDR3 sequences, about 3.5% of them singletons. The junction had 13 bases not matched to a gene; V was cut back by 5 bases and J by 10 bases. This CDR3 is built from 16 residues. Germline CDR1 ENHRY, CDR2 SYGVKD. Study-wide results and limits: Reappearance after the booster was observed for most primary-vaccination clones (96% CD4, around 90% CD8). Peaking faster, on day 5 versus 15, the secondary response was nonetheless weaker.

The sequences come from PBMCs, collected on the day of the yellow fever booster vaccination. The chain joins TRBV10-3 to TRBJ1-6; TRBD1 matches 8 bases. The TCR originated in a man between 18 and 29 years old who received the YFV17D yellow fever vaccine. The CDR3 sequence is CAISRSDREQGSPLHF. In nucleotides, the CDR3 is TGTGCCATCAGTCGGTCGGACAGGGAGCAGGGGTCACCCCTCCACTTT.